The 19 T cell receptor beta chains presented below share a single source sample, sequenced in a study of blood T cell repertoires in COVID-19. Produced via immunoSEQ multiplex PCR; TCRdb's table is partial and in-frame only. The sample carries over 200,000 clones, about 90% recorded once. Material: PBMCs or T cells enriched from blood (not recorded which). The receptors derive from a woman aged 50 to 65 in a cohort exposed to, infected with or recovered from COVID-19 (not recorded which).

This chain links TRBV4-2 with TRBJ2-3, with TRBD2 matching over 16 bases. Per germline, CDR1 LGHNA and CDR2 YNFKEQ. Trimming cost V 1 base and J 5 bases; bases outside gene matches: 3. The CDR3 contains 17 residues. CDR3 sequence reads: CASSQGGTSGGGDTQYF. The CDR3 DNA reads TGTGCCAGCAGCCAAGGTGGGACTAGCGGGGGGGGAGATACGCAGTATTTT.

The chain recombines TRBV19 with TRBJ2-3; 8 bases line up with TRBD1. CDR1 and CDR2 from the germline V gene are LNHDA and SQIVND (reference sequence). Germline trimming cut 5 bases from V and 2 bases from J; bases unmatched to any gene: 6. CDR3 length: 15 amino acids. CDR3 bases: TGTGCCAGTAGTCGACAGGGGACACCCACAGATACGCAGTATTTT. Its translation: CASSRQGTPTDTQYF.

This clone has a single count. The chain combines TRBV5-1 with TRBJ1-4, with D tentatively TRBD1 (6 bases). V dropped 4 bases and J dropped 7 bases, with 14 bases sitting between them. This CDR3 is built from 14 residues. Germline V lookup: CDR1 SGHRS, CDR2 YFSETQ. CDR3 coding DNA: TGCGCCAGCAGCCCGGGGGGGCGCCCTGAAAAACTGTTTTTT. Translation: CASSPGGRPEKLFF.

The V and J genes are TRBV24-1 and TRBJ1-2; D call uncertain. The CDR3 has 17 amino acids. V was pared by 4 bases and J by 6 bases, with 23 bases between. Germline CDR1 is KGHDR and CDR2 is SFDVKD. Here the CDR3 reads CATSDPPPAGREDGYTF. The DNA for the CDR3 is TGTGCCACCAGTGACCCGCCGCCGGCGGGCAGAGAAGATGGCTACACCTTC.

The chain is built from TRBV5-1 and TRBJ2-3; possibly TRBD1 for D (6 bases). This CDR3 has 14 residues. V was trimmed by 6 bases and J by 4 bases, leaving 15 bases between them. The germline V gene encodes CDR1 SGHRS and CDR2 YFSETQ. The CDR3 DNA reads TGCGCCAGCAAGGTCAGGGGTATGGCAGATACGCAGTATTTT. As protein: CASKVRGMADTQYF.

In this sample, this clone turned up a few times. The chain couples TRBV6-5 to TRBJ1-2, with 9 bases lining up with TRBD1. With V trimmed by 6 bases and J by 11 bases, 4 bases remained unmatched. Per the germline V gene, CDR1 is MNHEY and CDR2 is SVGAGI. The CDR3 has 11 residues. The chain's CDR3 is CASSGGQGYTF. CDR3 sequence (DNA): TGTGCCAGCAGCGGGGGACAGGGTTACACCTTC.

This clone was recorded once. This chain links TRBV5-1 with TRBJ2-3; possibly TRBD2 for D (6 bases). Between the trimmed V and J ends, which lost 3 bases and 1 base, there was a span of 9 bases. Germline loops: CDR1 SGHRS, CDR2 YFSETQ. There are 14 residues in the CDR3. For the CDR3, the DNA is TGCGCCAGCAGCTACGGGGGAGGCACAGATACGCAGTATTTT. This codes for CASSYGGGTDTQYF.

The gene calls are TRBV5-5 and TRBJ2-1, with 11 bases matching TRBD2. The CDR3 loop spans 16 amino acids. V lost 0 bases and J lost 8; bases outside the gene matches: 7. Germline assignment: CDR1 SGHKS and CDR2 YYEKEE (reference sequence). The CDR3 spells CASSLVFSGGAYEQFF. The CDR3 DNA reads TGTGCCAGCAGCTTGGTCTTTAGCGGGGGGGCATATGAGCAGTTCTTC.

The chain recombines TRBV3-1 (or the pseudogene TRBV3-2) with TRBJ1-1, with no clear D. The CDR3 totals 16 residues. Looked up from germline, CDR1 is LGHDT and CDR2 is YNNKEL (reference sequence). Trimming took 0 bases from V and 1 from J, leaving 12 bases between them. The CDR3 sequence: CASSQEQVGSNTEAFF. The CDR3 DNA reads as TGTGCCAGCAGCCAAGAGCAGGTCGGTTCGAACACTGAAGCTTTCTTT.

The chain couples TRBV2 to TRBJ1-2; D may be TRBD1 (5 bases). The CDR3 runs 16 residues. Trimming removed 4 bases from V and 7 bases from J, with 22 bases in between. Germline CDR1 reads SNHLY; CDR2 reads FYNNEI. CDR3 nucleotide sequence: TGTGCCAGCAGTGGTCCTTGGACGGGGGGTAAGAGTGGCTACACCTTC. Translation: CASSGPWTGGKSGYTF.

This sequence joins TRBV18 and TRBJ2-5; 7 nucleotides align to TRBD1. Germline V lookup: CDR1 KGHSH, CDR2 LQKENI. CDR3 length equals 15 residues. V lost 0 bases, J lost 8 bases, and 9 bases stayed unmatched. CDR3 region: CASSPPMDRPATQYF. As DNA, the CDR3 is TGTGCCAGCTCACCACCCATGGACAGGCCGGCTACCCAGTACTTC.

This clone appeared a single time. The chain is built from TRBV28 and TRBJ1-5; TRBD1 might be the D (5 bases). The CDR3 loop spans 17 amino acids. The ends were cut back, 5 bases at V and 0 bases at J, with 17 bases in the middle. From germline, CDR1 is MDHEN and CDR2 SYDVKM. The CDR3: CASSKTDSKYSNQPQHF. CDR3 DNA sequence: TGTGCCAGCAGTAAAACTGACAGCAAATATAGCAATCAGCCCCAGCATTTT.

By sample share, this clone is large. This chain connects TRBV3-1 (or the pseudogene TRBV3-2) to TRBJ2-1; perhaps TRBD2 as D (5 bases). V lost 3 bases and J lost 4, with 16 bases in between. The CDR3 extends over 16 amino acids. CDR1 and CDR2 (germline): LGHDT, YNNKEL (reference sequence). The CDR3 coding sequence is TGTGCCAGCAGCCAGGGGAGCGCCGATAAATACAATGAGCAGTTCTTC. This codes for CASSQGSADKYNEQFF.

The gene calls are TRBV5-4 and TRBJ1-3; D is uncertain. CDR3 length equals 14 residues. V was shortened by 4 bases and J by 5 bases, with 13 bases between the two germline ends. CDR1 and CDR2 (germline): SGHNT, YYREEE (reference sequence). The CDR3 spells CASSTPDSRNTIYF. For the CDR3, the DNA is TGTGCCAGCAGCACCCCGGACTCGAGAAACACCATATATTTT.

The chain has TRBV11-2 and TRBJ2-7; D unresolved. Trimming pared 5 bases from V and 2 bases from J, leaving 16 bases between. The CDR3 is made up of 15 amino acids. Germline CDR1 and CDR2: SGHAT and FQNNGV. CDR3 loop: CASSPRVRRAYEQYF. The CDR3 region has the DNA TGTGCCAGCAGCCCCCGTGTTCGTCGGGCCTACGAGCAGTACTTC.

The chain uses TRBV5-1 and TRBJ1-5, with 10 bases identical to TRBD1. CDR1 and CDR2 from the germline V gene are SGHRS and YFSETQ. V trimming: 4 bases; J trimming: 5 bases; junction bases outside the gene matches: 3. The CDR3 covers 14 residues. In nucleotides, the CDR3 is TGCGCCAGCAGCACCGGGACAGGGGATCAGCCCCAGCATTTT. This codes for CASSTGTGDQPQHF.

The chain links TRBV27 to TRBJ2-7, with TRBD2 identical over 10 bases. CDR3 length: 15 residues. Germline V lookup: CDR1 MNHEY, CDR2 SMNVEV (reference sequence). J lost 2 bases, V lost 3 bases, and 4 bases had no gene match. The CDR3 reads CASSFLAGVAYEQYF. The CDR3 bases are TGTGCCAGCAGTTTTCTAGCGGGGGTGGCCTACGAGCAGTACTTC.

V usage is TRBV20-1 and J usage is TRBJ1-1; D unclear. The CDR3 runs 12 residues. The germline V gene has CDR1 DFQATT and CDR2 SNEGSKA (reference sequence). Trimming stripped 3 bases from V and 2 bases from J, with 7 bases between. CDR3 sequence: CSASGANTEAFF. The CDR3 DNA sequence: TGCAGTGCTAGTGGCGCCAACACTGAAGCTTTCTTT.

This chain connects TRBV9 to TRBJ2-5; no clear D. Between the trimmed V and J ends, which lost 3 bases and 2 bases, there was a span of 8 bases. Germline V gene data show CDR1 as SGDLS and CDR2 as YYNGEE. The CDR3 runs 13 residues. CDR3 DNA sequence: TGTGCCAGCAGCGAACAGTTACAAGAGACCCAGTACTTC. This codes for CASSEQLQETQYF.